Below, 2 T cell receptor beta chains from the same sample are listed, as sequenced in a study of cytomegalovirus exposure and HLA in healthy donors (TCRdb year 2017). The receptor library was made with the immunoSEQ multiplex PCR assay. For the multiplex PCR, a mixture combining 60 forward primers for TCR Vbeta segments and 13 reverse primers for TCR Jbeta segments was used. This is the immuneACCESS table as TCRdb keeps it, with only in-frame sequences that have V and J called. A part of the clones is gone; compared with another copy, unresolved V genes explain less than half, and the rest is unexplained. In this sample the table shows 130,000 to 150,000 clones, around 80% of which occur a single time. The ten largest account for 6.8% of the sample. The sequencing sample was made of PBMCs. Receptors were obtained from a man in his forties in good health and CMV-seropositive.

This chain links TRBV19 with TRBJ1-1, with 7 bases identical to TRBD1. CDR1 and CDR2 from the germline V gene are LNHDA and SQIVND (reference sequence). J lost 5 bases, V lost 4 bases, and 7 bases had no gene match. There are 14 residues in the CDR3. The CDR3 protein is CASSTDRWVTEAFF. The DNA for the CDR3 is TGTGCCAGTAGTACGGACAGGTGGGTGACTGAAGCTTTCTTT.

The chain has TRBV30 and TRBJ2-5; 12 nucleotides align to TRBD2. The V gene's germline CDR1 is GTSNPN and CDR2 SVGIG (reference sequence). The CDR3 has 14 amino acids. The ends lost 0 bases at V and 9 bases at J; junction bases unmatched: 5. The CDR3 sequence: CAWSVNLAGGAQYF. In DNA form, the CDR3 reads TGTGCCTGGAGTGTTAACCTAGCGGGGGGGGCCCAGTACTTC.